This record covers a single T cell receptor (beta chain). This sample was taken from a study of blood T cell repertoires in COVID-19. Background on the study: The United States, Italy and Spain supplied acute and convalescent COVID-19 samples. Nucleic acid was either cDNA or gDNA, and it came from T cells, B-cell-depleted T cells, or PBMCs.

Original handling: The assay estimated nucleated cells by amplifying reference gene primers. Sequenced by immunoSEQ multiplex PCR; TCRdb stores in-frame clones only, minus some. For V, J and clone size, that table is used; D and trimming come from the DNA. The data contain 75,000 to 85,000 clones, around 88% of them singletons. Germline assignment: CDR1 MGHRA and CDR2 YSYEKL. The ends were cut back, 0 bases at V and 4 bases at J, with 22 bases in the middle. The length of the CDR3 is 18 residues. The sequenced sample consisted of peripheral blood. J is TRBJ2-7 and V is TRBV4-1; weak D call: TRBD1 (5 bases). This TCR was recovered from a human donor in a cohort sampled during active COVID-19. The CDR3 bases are TGCGCCAGCAGCCAAGATCTTTTTGTGTTGGGCAGACAGTACGAGCAGTACTTC. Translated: CASSQDLFVLGRQYEQYF.